There are many counts of the clone carrying this T cell receptor beta chain. What it recognizes is unknown. The data belong to a study of blood T cells in healthy people across ages. Findings and limits, study-wide: In the absence of known donor CMV status, changes in expanded clonotypes were possibly confounded.

A J-beta primer mix and a sample-barcoded 5' primer were used in a second PCR of roughly 6 to 12 cycles. Each CDR3 protein gets one entry after TCRdb re-called the 5' RACE reads with MiXCR. The table records 750,000 to 950,000 distinct CDR3 sequences, about 27% of them present only once. The germline CDR1 and CDR2 sequences are MNHEY and SMNVEV (reference sequence). V lost 5 bases and J 2 bases, leaving 13 bases between the germline ends. This CDR3 region has 14 residues. This same sample was also taken into another study, of T cells of mothers and their children. That report adds: Healthy Caucasian mothers, three in number, and their six children were the donors.

The chain has TRBV27 and TRBJ2-7; D is unclear. The sequence was collected from a woman between 35 and 50 years old in good health. Sequenced input: blood. CDR3 DNA sequence: TGTGCCAGCAGTCTAACGACGGACCCCTACGAGCAGTACTTC. It codes for CASSLTTDPYEQYF.